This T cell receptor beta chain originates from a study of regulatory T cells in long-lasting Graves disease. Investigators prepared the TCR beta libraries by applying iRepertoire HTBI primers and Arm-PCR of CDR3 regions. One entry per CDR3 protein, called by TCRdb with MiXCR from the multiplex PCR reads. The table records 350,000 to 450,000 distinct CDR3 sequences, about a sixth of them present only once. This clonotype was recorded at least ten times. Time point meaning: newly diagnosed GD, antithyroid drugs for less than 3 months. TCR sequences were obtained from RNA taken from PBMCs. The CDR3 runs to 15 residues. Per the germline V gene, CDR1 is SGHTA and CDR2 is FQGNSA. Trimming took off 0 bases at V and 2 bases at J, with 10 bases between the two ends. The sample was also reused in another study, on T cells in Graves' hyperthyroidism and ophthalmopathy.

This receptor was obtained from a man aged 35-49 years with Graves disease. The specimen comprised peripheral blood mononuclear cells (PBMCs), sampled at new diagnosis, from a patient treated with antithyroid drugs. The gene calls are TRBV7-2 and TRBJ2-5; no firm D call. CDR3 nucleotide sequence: TGTGCCAGCAGCTTAGCGTGGGCAGCACAAGAGACCCAGTACTTC. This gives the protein CASSLAWAAQETQYF.